These 27 T cell receptor beta chains came from one sample sequenced in a study of radiation and T cells in renal cell carcinoma. As for time point: baseline pretreatment blood. Described treatment: 15 Gy SBRT to primary tumor, nephrectomy 4 weeks later. Data came from immunoSEQ multiplex PCR; TCRdb stores just in-frame clones and leaves some out. The sample lists some 95,000 clones; less than 90% were seen once. Sequences were derived from blood, sampled from a patient whose treatment included radiotherapy and nephrectomy. Every receptor here comes from a man aged 50 or older with renal cell carcinoma.

The chain recombines TRBV2 with TRBJ1-2; TRBD1 is a possible D gene (5 bases). Looked up from germline, CDR1 is SNHLY and CDR2 is FYNNEI. This CDR3 contains 13 residues. V was trimmed by 3 bases and J by 13 bases, leaving 18 bases between them. DNA for the CDR3: TGTGCCAGCAGTGACTCCGGGACCCACGGATGCACCTTC. Translating gives CASSDSGTHGCTF.

This clone was detected only once. The genes are TRBV7-3 and TRBJ1-1; a possible D gene is TRBD1 (5 bases). Germline-derived CDR1 and CDR2 are SGHTA and FQGTGA. Trimming took 1 base from V and 3 from J, leaving 9 bases between them. The CDR3 consists of 14 residues. The CDR3 is CASSLRGTDTEAFF. The CDR3 nucleotides read TGTGCCAGCAGCTTAAGAGGGACGGACACTGAAGCTTTCTTT.

Of note for this clone: The same CDR3 arises from other DNA sequences in this sample as well. The V and J genes are TRBV5-1 and TRBJ2-7; 8 bases map to TRBD2. Germline V lookup: CDR1 SGHRS, CDR2 YFSETQ. Germline trimming cut 0 bases from V and 2 bases from J; bases unmatched to any gene: 4. The CDR3 is 15 amino acids. Here the CDR3 DNA reads TGCGCCAGCAGCTTGGGAGCGGGGGAAACCTACGAGCAGTACTTC. Translated, it gives CASSLGAGETYEQYF.

This clone was seen a single time. The V call is TRBV30, the J call TRBJ2-7; no clear D. CDR1 GTSNPN and CDR2 SVGIG come from the germline V gene (reference sequence). V was clipped by 3 bases and J by 5 bases, with 8 bases between them. The CDR3 sequence is 11 residues long. CDR3: CAWREIHEQYF. The CDR3 nucleotides are TGTGCCTGGAGAGAAATCCACGAGCAGTACTTC. Full variable domain (outside the CDR3, taken from reference TRBV30 and TRBJ2-7): SQTIHQWPATLVQPVGSPLSLECTVEGTSNPNLYWYRQAAGRGLQLLFYSVGIGQISSEVPQNLSASRPQDRQFILSSKKLLLSDSGFYLCAWREIHEQYFGPGTRLTVT.

V usage is TRBV4-2 and J usage is TRBJ2-7, with 9 bases lining up with TRBD2. Germline lookup yields CDR1 LGHNA and CDR2 YNFKEQ. Losses at the gene ends were 1 base for V and 2 bases for J; bases not matched to a gene: 3. The CDR3 extends over 15 amino acids. The CDR3: CASSQGLADPYEQYF. The CDR3 DNA sequence: TGTGCCAGCAGCCAAGGACTAGCGGACCCCTACGAGCAGTACTTC.

V gene TRBV29-1 combines with J gene TRBJ2-3, with no clear D. The germline V and J ends were trimmed by 4 bases and 4 bases, with 12 bases remaining between them. Germline V lookup: CDR1 SQVTM, CDR2 ANQGSEA. The CDR3 consists of 13 residues. The CDR3: CSVGPLDPDTQYF. DNA of the CDR3: TGCAGCGTTGGGCCTTTAGACCCAGATACGCAGTATTTT.

The J gene is TRBJ1-1, the V gene TRBV4-1, with D uncertain. CDR1 and CDR2 from the germline V gene are MGHRA and YSYEKL. The CDR3 runs to 13 residues. Trimming took 0 bases from V and 1 from J, leaving 3 bases between them. This CDR3 reads CASSQDRNTEAFF. The CDR3 DNA reads TGCGCCAGCAGCCAAGATAGGAACACTGAAGCTTTCTTT.

J is TRBJ1-2 and V is TRBV7-2, with D possibly matching TRBD1 (6 bases). CDR1 is SGHTA and CDR2 is FQGNSA in the germline V gene. This CDR3 has 14 amino acids. The ends were cut back, 1 base at V and 8 bases at J, with 14 bases in the middle. The CDR3 DNA is TGTGCCAGCAGCTTAGATCGTGGCCAGGGGGGCTACACCTTC. This codes for CASSLDRGQGGYTF. Complete variable domain (other parts from reference TRBV7-2 and TRBJ1-2): GAGVSQSPSNKVTEKGKDVELRCDPISGHTALYWYRQSLGQGLEFLIYFQGNSAPDKSGLPSDRFSAERTGGSVSTLTIQRTQQEDSAVYLCASSLDRGQGGYTFGSGTRLTVV.

The DNA of the CDR3 is TGTGCCAGCAGCCGGGACACAACTAATGAAAAACTGTTTTTT. Protein: CASSRDTTNEKLFF. The chain combines TRBV2 with TRBJ1-4; weak D call: TRBD1 (6 bases). CDR1 and CDR2 (germline): SNHLY, FYNNEI. V was clipped by 6 bases and J by 0 bases, with 8 bases between them. The CDR3 has 14 amino acids.

The rearrangement links TRBV27 to TRBJ2-7; D remains unclear. The length of the CDR3 is 13 residues. Germline CDR1 MNHEY, CDR2 SMNVEV (reference sequence). The V and J ends lost 3 bases and 5 bases respectively, with 11 bases between them. CDR3 sequence (DNA): TGTGCCAGCAGTTTCGGATTGAAGGACGAGCAGTACTTC. This gives the protein CASSFGLKDEQYF.

The chain uses TRBV6-1 and TRBJ2-5; the D gene is possibly TRBD2 (6 bases). CDR3 length equals 14 residues. Per the germline V gene, CDR1 is MNHNS and CDR2 is SASEGT. Trimming left V 7 bases short and J 4 bases short, with 16 bases between. This CDR3 reads CASITVEGRETQYF. CDR3 nucleotides: TGTGCCAGCATTACTGTGGAGGGGAGAGAGACCCAGTACTTC.

The chain uses TRBV6-1 and TRBJ2-7; TRBD1 matches 8 bases. This CDR3 is 15 amino acids long. Germline V CDR1 and CDR2: MNHNS, SASEGT. J lost 2 bases, V lost 6 bases, and 9 bases had no gene match. CDR3 DNA: TGTGCCAGCAGGTTAGGAGGACAGGGCGCCTACGAGCAGTACTTC. Its translation is CASRLGGQGAYEQYF.

This chain uses TRBV9 with TRBJ2-7, with D maybe TRBD1 (6 bases). V lost 4 bases, J lost 2 bases, and 13 bases lay in between. The CDR3 sequence is 14 residues long. Germline loops: CDR1 SGDLS, CDR2 YYNGEE. Here the CDR3 reads CASSPRDTTYEQYF. The CDR3 coding sequence is TGTGCCAGCAGCCCACGGGACACAACCTACGAGCAGTACTTC.

This clone has a single count. The gene calls are TRBV7-2 and TRBJ2-7, with 14 bases lining up with TRBD2. This CDR3 spans 19 amino acids. CDR1 and CDR2 (germline): SGHTA, FQGNSA. Trimming at V came to 5 bases and at J to 2 bases, leaving 14 bases not matched to a gene. The CDR3 reads CASSTRTGTSGGLAYEQYF. In DNA, the CDR3 is TGTGCCAGCAGCACCCGCACGGGGACTAGCGGGGGCCTAGCCTACGAGCAGTACTTC. Full variable domain (rest looked up from reference TRBV7-2 and TRBJ2-7): GAGVSQSPSNKVTEKGKDVELRCDPISGHTALYWYRQSLGQGLEFLIYFQGNSAPDKSGLPSDRFSAERTGGSVSTLTIQRTQQEDSAVYLCASSTRTGTSGGLAYEQYFGPGTRLTVT.

The rearrangement links TRBV13 to TRBJ1-2, with TRBD1 matching 8 bases. CDR1 is PRHDT, CDR2 FYEKMQ, per germline (reference sequence). This CDR3 comprises 15 residues. V lost 7 bases to trimming and J lost 3 bases; unmatched junction nucleotides: 10. The CDR3 DNA reads as TGTGCCAGCAAGGTGCAGGGGGCGCCTGACTATGGCTACACCTTC. Encoded protein: CASKVQGAPDYGYTF.

V gene TRBV7-9 combines with J gene TRBJ2-3; perhaps TRBD2 as D (5 bases). V lost 8 bases to trimming and J lost 1 base, with 13 bases between them. In germline, CDR1 is SEHNR, CDR2 FQNEAQ (reference sequence). There are 14 residues in the CDR3. CDR3 sequence reads: CASDGLGGTDTQYF. CDR3 nucleotides: TGTGCCAGCGATGGACTGGGAGGCACAGATACGCAGTATTTT.

The chain employs TRBV6-1 and TRBJ1-6, with a tentative D call TRBD1 (5 bases). This CDR3 is 15 amino acids long. V was trimmed by 2 bases and J by 10 bases, leaving 15 bases between them. Germline V gene sequence: CDR1 MNHNS, CDR2 SASEGT. CDR3 in DNA: TGTGCCAGCAGTGAATCCAGGGCTACAAGGTCACCCCTCCACTTT. It is translated as CASSESRATRSPLHF.

This clone was picked up a small number of times. The rearrangement links TRBV5-6 to TRBJ2-7; D is uncertain. The CDR3 runs 13 residues. Trimming took 4 bases from V and 0 from J, leaving 8 bases between them. Looked up from germline, CDR1 is SGHDT and CDR2 is YYEEEE. Here the CDR3 reads CASSPDSSYEQYF. Here the CDR3 DNA reads TGTGCCAGCAGCCCGGATTCCTCCTACGAGCAGTACTTC.

In this sample, this clone turned up once. V is TRBV6-4 and J is TRBJ2-7; 14 bases match TRBD2. CDR3 size: 19 residues. Germline trimming cut 0 bases from V and 4 bases from J; bases unmatched to any gene: 11. From germline, CDR1 is MRHNA and CDR2 SNTAGT. Written as DNA, the CDR3 is TGTGCCAGCAGTGACTCCCCGACTAGCGGGAGGGCCCTCGAGTACGAGCAGTACTTC. Translation: CASSDSPTSGRALEYEQYF.

This sequence joins TRBV7-9 and TRBJ2-7; D perhaps matches TRBD1 (5 bases). Germline V CDR1 and CDR2: SEHNR, FQNEAQ (reference sequence). This CDR3 region has 14 residues. The V gene lost 4 bases and the J gene lost 6 bases, with 16 bases spanning the gap. CDR3 DNA sequence: TGTGCCAGCAGCTCAAAGACAGTCTCATCCGAGCAGTACTTC. This translates into CASSSKTVSSEQYF.

This clone occurred once. This chain joins TRBV21-1 and TRBJ2-2. TRBV21-1 represents a pseudogene. This CDR3 has 16 residues. The CDR3 spells CASSTENPPDTGELFF. CDR3 sequence (DNA): TGTGCCAGCAGCACCGAAAACCCCCCCGACACCGGGGAGCTGTTTTTT.

The chain carries TRBV5-4 and TRBJ2-3; no clear D gene. Germline CDR1 and CDR2: SGHNT and YYREEE (reference sequence). The CDR3 runs to 13 residues. V was cut by 2 bases and J by 1 base, with 5 bases left in between. The CDR3 bases are TGTGCCAGCAGCTTAAAGGGCACAGATACGCAGTATTTT. Encoded protein: CASSLKGTDTQYF.

This chain connects TRBV9 to TRBJ2-2; D is undetermined. The CDR3 spans 16 residues. Per the germline V gene, CDR1 is SGDLS and CDR2 is YYNGEE. V lost 4 bases, J lost 0 bases, and 13 bases lay in between. The CDR3 loop is CASSPRLFPNTGELFF. CDR3 sequence (DNA): TGTGCCAGCAGCCCGCGGCTCTTCCCGAACACCGGGGAGCTGTTTTTT.

The chain uses TRBV4-2 and TRBJ2-2; 7 positions match TRBD2. The junction had 2 bases not matched to a gene; V was cut back by 0 bases and J by 7 bases. The germline CDR1 and CDR2 sequences are LGHNA and YNFKEQ. This CDR3 has 14 residues. The CDR3 DNA follows: TGTGCCAGCAGCCAAGAGGCTAGCGGCGGGGAGCTGTTTTTT. Its protein is CASSQEASGGELFF.

The chain uses TRBV13 and TRBJ1-1; D remains ambiguous. Germline CDR1 is PRHDT and CDR2 is FYEKMQ (reference sequence). CDR3 length: 14 amino acids. The V and J ends lost 5 bases and 10 bases respectively, with 20 bases between them. This CDR3 reads CASSQGPRKAGAFF. As DNA, the CDR3 is TGTGCCAGCAGCCAAGGACCCCGTAAAGCAGGAGCTTTCTTT.

The chain links TRBV9 to TRBJ1-6; tentatively, D is TRBD1 (5 bases). The CDR3 has 15 residues. Germline V CDR1 and CDR2: SGDLS, YYNGEE. The germline V and J ends were trimmed by 0 bases and 10 bases, with 14 bases remaining between them. In nucleotides, the CDR3 is TGTGCCAGCAGCGTAGAGAAGTGGGGGGACTCACCCCTCCACTTT. This gives the protein CASSVEKWGDSPLHF.

In this sample, this clone turned up once. This chain links TRBV19 with TRBJ2-7; D may match TRBD1 or TRBD2 (5 bases each). Deletions cut 3 bases from V and 2 bases from J, with 14 bases between. This CDR3 is built from 15 residues. The germline V gene has CDR1 LNHDA and CDR2 SQIVND (reference sequence). The CDR3 region has the DNA TGTGCCAGTAGTATCGGGGCTCAAGACCCCTACGAGCAGTACTTC. Its protein is CASSIGAQDPYEQYF.